Detailed here is one T cell receptor beta chain. This CDR3 comprises 14 residues. Per the germline V gene, CDR1 is SGHKS and CDR2 is YYEKEE (reference sequence). V shed 8 bases and J 2 bases; nucleotides not matched to a gene: 8. As originally analysed: Amplification of reference gene primers provided the estimated nucleated cell counts. The data were produced by immunoSEQ multiplex PCR, yet TCRdb's version contains in-frame clones alone and is incomplete. V and J calls and clone size are copied from that table; D and trimming were computed from the DNA. The table has approximately 74,000 clones, roughly 84% seen once. These data belong to a study of blood T cell repertoires in COVID-19. Study in general: There were acute and convalescent COVID-19 samples, and they came from the United States, Italy and Spain. From T cells, B-cell-depleted T cells, or PBMCs came the material, which was cDNA or gDNA.

The sequence derives from a man at least 80 years old with active or convalescent COVID-19. Sequencing was done on a sample of peripheral blood. This rearrangement joins TRBV5-5 to TRBJ2-7; 9 nucleotides match TRBD1. Here the CDR3 reads CASTGTGSTYEQYF. For the CDR3, the DNA is TGTGCCAGTACCGGGACAGGGAGTACCTACGAGCAGTACTTC.